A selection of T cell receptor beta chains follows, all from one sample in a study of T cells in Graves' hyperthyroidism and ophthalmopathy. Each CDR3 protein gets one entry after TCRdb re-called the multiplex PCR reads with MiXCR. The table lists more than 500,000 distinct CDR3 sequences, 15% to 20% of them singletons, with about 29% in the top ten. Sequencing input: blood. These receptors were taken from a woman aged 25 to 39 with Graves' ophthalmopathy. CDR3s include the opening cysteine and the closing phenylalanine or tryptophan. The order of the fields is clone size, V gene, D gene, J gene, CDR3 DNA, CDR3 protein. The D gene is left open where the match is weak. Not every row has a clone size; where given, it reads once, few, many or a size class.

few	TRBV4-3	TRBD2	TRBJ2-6	TGCGCCAGCAGCCAGACTAGCGGGAGAGCAGGGGCCAACGTCCTGACTTTC	CASSQTSGRAGANVLTF
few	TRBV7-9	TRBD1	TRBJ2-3	TGTGCCAGCAGCCCGGGACAGGCCACAGATACGCAGTATTTT	CASSPGQATDTQYF
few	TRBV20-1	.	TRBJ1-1	TGCAGCCGGGGGGGGAACACTGAAGCTTTCTTT	CSRGGNTEAFF
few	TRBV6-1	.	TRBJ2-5	TGTGCCAGCAGTGAAGTTTTATACGGAGCAGGTTCTGGGGAGACCCAGTACTTC	CASSEVLYGAGSGETQYF
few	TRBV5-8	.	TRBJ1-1	TGTGCCAGCAGCTTGGCCCTAGGCCCAAACACTGAAGCTTTCTTT	CASSLALGPNTEAFF
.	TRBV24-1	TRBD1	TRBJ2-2	TGTGCCACCAGTGATTTGGACAGGGTAGTCGGGGAGCTGTTTTTT	CATSDLDRVVGELFF
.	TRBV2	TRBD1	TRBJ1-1	TGTGCCAGCACCCCGGACAGGGGGCATATTGAAGCTTTCTTT	CASTPDRGHIEAFF
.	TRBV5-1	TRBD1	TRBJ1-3	TGCGCCAGCAGCTTGCGCACAGGGGGTGGAAACACCATATATTTT	CASSLRTGGGNTIYF
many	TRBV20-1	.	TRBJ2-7	TGCAGTGCTTCTAGCTCCCGACTTTCCTACGAGCAGTACTTC	CSASSSRLSYEQYF
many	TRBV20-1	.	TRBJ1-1	TGCAGTGCTATAGACACTGAAGCTTTCTTT	CSAIDTEAFF
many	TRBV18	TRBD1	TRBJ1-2	TGTGCCAGCTCACCCGGGACAGGGCGCCTCTCCTATGGCTACACCTTC	CASSPGTGRLSYGYTF
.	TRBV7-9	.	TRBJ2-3	TGCGCCAGCAGCCAAGATCTGGCTCCGGCAGATACGCAGTATTTT	CASSQDLAPADTQYF
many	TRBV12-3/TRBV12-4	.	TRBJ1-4	TGTGCCAGCAGTTCCGGGACATCTGCAACTAATGAAAAACTGTTTTTT	CASSSGTSATNEKLFF
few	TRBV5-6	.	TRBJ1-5	TGTGCCAGCAGCTTGGGTGAGGCCCTCCAGCCCCAGCATTTT	CASSLGEALQPQHF
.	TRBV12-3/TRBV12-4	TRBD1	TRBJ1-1	TGTGCCAACAGTTTTCAGGGGGCAGGAGAAGCTTTCTTT	CANSFQGAGEAFF
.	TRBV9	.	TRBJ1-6	TGTGCCAGCAGCGTAGATGGGGCAACGGATTCACCCCTCCACTTT	CASSVDGATDSPLHF
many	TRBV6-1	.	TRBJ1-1	TGTGCCAGCAGTTACGCGACAGGCGGCGTCTCTGAAGCTTTCTTT	CASSYATGGVSEAFF
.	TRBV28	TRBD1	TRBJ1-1	TGTGCCAGCGCGGCCGGGACAGGAAACACTGAAGCTTTCTTT	CASAAGTGNTEAFF
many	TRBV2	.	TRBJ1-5	TGTGCCAGCAGTCACCGTGAAAATCTAAGGCAGCCCCAGCATTTT	CASSHRENLRQPQHF
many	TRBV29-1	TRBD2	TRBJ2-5	TGCAGCGTAATAGCGGGAGCGACGTACCAAGAGACCCAGTACTTC	CSVIAGATYQETQYF
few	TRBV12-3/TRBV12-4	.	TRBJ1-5	TGTGCCAGCAGTTTGACGCCGGCAGGGGCGGACCAGCCCCAGCATTTT	CASSLTPAGADQPQHF
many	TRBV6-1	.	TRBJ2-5	TGTGCCAGCAGCTCCGGTTTAGCGGTCCAAGAGACCCAGTACTTC	CASSSGLAVQETQYF
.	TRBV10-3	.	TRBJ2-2	TGTGCCATCGTCGGAAGCCTGGGAGGCTCCGGGGAGCTGTTTTTT	CAIVGSLGGSGELFF
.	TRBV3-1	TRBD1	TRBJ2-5	TGTGCCTGCAGCCCCGGACAGGGGGAGACCCAGTACTTC	CACSPGQGETQYF
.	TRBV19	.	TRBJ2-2	TGTGCCGGTGAGGACGACAGAGGCGCCCTTCAGCGAGAGCTGTTTTTT	CAGEDDRGALQRELFF
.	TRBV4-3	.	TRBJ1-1	TGCGCCAGCAGCCAAGATCTCCATCTGGGGGACACTGAAGCTTTCTTT	CASSQDLHLGDTEAFF
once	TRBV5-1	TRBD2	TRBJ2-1	TGCGCCAGCAGCTTTTCGACTAGCGGGAGGGGGGGAGATGAGCAGTTCTTC	CASSFSTSGRGGDEQFF
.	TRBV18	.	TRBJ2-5	TGTGCCAGCTCACCCATAGGCGGGCGCCAAGAGACCCAGTACTTC	CASSPIGGRQETQYF
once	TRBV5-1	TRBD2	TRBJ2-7	TGCGCCAGCAGCTCCCCGACTAGCGGGAACGAGCAGTACTTC	CASSSPTSGNEQYF
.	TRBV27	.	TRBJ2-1	TGTGCCAGCCGAAGTAACCCCGGGACAACCTACAATGAGCAGTTCTTC	CASRSNPGTTYNEQFF
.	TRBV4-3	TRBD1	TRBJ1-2	TGCGCCAGCAGCCGGGACAGGGAAGACTATGGCTACACCTTC	CASSRDREDYGYTF
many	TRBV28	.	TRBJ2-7	TGTGCCAGCAGTTTAGGACAGCCTCCCCACGAGCAGTACTTC	CASSLGQPPHEQYF
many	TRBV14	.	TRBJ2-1	TGTGCCAGCAGCCAAGGACCTTACAATGAGCAGTTCTTC	CASSQGPYNEQFF
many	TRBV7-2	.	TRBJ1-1	TGTGCCAGCAGCTTTAACAGACCCCCCGTGGCTGAAGCTTTCTTT	CASSFNRPPVAEAFF
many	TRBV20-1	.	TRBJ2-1	TGCAGTGTTATTGTCCCTTTTAGCTCCTACAATGAGCAGTTCTTC	CSVIVPFSSYNEQFF
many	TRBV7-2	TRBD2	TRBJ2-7	TGTGCCAGCAGCGGATCTAGCGGGGGGGCTCGCGAGCAGTACTTC	CASSGSSGGAREQYF
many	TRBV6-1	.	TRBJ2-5	TGTGCCAGCAGACGACGGGCGACCCAGTACTTC	CASRRRATQYF
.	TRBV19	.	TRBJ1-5	TGTGCCACCATTCCGGGGTTGAATCAGCCCCAGCATTTT	CATIPGLNQPQHF
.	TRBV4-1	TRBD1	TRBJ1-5	TGCGCCAGCAGCCGCCGGGACAGGATTAATCAGCCCCAGCATTTT	CASSRRDRINQPQHF
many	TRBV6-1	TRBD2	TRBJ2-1	TGTGCCAGCAGTGTTGCCGGGACTAGCGGGAGGGATGAGCAGTTCTTC	CASSVAGTSGRDEQFF
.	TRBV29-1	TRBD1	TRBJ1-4	TGCAGCGTAAAGCGACAGGGTTGGAGTAATGAAAAACTGTTTTTT	CSVKRQGWSNEKLFF
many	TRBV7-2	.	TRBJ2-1	TGTGCCAGCAGCTTTGGGGGTTCGGGCTCCTACAATGAGCAGTTCTTC	CASSFGGSGSYNEQFF
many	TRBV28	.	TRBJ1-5	TGTGCCAGCAATGAGCAGTTGGGCAATCAGCCCCAGCATTTT	CASNEQLGNQPQHF
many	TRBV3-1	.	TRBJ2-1	TGTGCCAGCAGCCAACGGGGCGGTGAGCAGTTCTTC	CASSQRGGEQFF
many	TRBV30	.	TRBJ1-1	TGTGCCTGGAGTGCGACAGGACTCGAAGCTTTCTTT	CAWSATGLEAFF
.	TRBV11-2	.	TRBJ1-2	TGTGCCAGCAGCAAACCACAGGGATACGGCTACACCTTC	CASSKPQGYGYTF
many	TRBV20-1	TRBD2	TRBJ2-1	TGCAGTGCTAGGGGGACTAGCGGGAGCCCCACCCTATGGAATGAGCAGTTCTTC	CSARGTSGSPTLWNEQFF
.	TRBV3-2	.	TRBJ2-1	TGTGCCAGCAGCCAAGTTCGGCGGGCGGGGGGCTCTTACAATGAGCAGTTCTTC	CASSQVRRAGGSYNEQFF
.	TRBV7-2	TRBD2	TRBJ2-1	TGTGCCAGCAGCTCCCATAGCGGGCCGTACAATGAGCAGTTCTTC	CASSSHSGPYNEQFF
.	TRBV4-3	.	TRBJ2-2	TGCGCCAGCAGCCAAGAAGAAGGTTCCGGGGAGCTGTTTTTT	CASSQEEGSGELFF